Below are 27 T cell receptor beta chains sequenced from a single sample in a study of blood T cell repertoires in COVID-19. Some clones are missing from TCRdb's copy, which holds only in-frame ones; the method was immunoSEQ multiplex PCR. Among some 290,000 clones listed, more than 70% were seen once. Sequencing used peripheral blood. Receptor source: a woman aged 30 to 39 with COVID-19, enrolled during active disease.

The rearrangement uses TRBV29-1 and TRBJ1-5; tentative D call: TRBD1 (5 bases). The V gene lost 7 bases and the J gene lost 0 bases, with 13 bases spanning the gap. The CDR3 covers 14 residues. Germline V CDR1 and CDR2: SQVTM, ANQGSEA. CDR3 DNA: TGCAGCGCCGCGGTAGGGGTTAGCAATCAGCCCCAGCATTTT. As protein: CSAAVGVSNQPQHF.

The chain is built from TRBV29-1 and TRBJ2-5; 10 nucleotides agree with TRBD1. V dropped 6 bases and J dropped 2; count of bases not matched to a gene: 0. CDR3 length: 12 residues. In germline, CDR1 is SQVTM, CDR2 ANQGSEA. CDR3 sequence reads: CSVDRGQETQYF. The CDR3 region has the DNA TGCAGCGTGGACAGGGGGCAAGAGACCCAGTACTTC. Supplemented by reference TRBV29-1 and TRBJ2-5, the full variable domain reads SAVISQKPSRDICQRGTSLTIQCQVDSQVTMMFWYRQQPGQSLTLIATANQGSEATYESGFVIDKFPISRPNLTFSTLTVSNMSPEDSSIYLCSVDRGQETQYFGPGTRLLVL.

This clone was observed a handful of times. This rearrangement joins TRBV28 to TRBJ1-2; D is undetermined. V gave up 8 bases and J gave up 4 bases, with 11 bases separating them. The CDR3 sequence is 12 residues long. Germline lookup yields CDR1 MDHEN and CDR2 SYDVKM. The chain's CDR3 is CASASRSYGYTF. As DNA, the CDR3 is TGTGCCAGCGCTTCGCGGTCCTATGGCTACACCTTC.

This clone has a handful of counts. The chain links TRBV7-9 to TRBJ1-6, with TRBD1 identical over 8 bases. V gave up 1 base and J gave up 10 bases; unmatched junction bases: 6. The CDR3 contains 15 residues. Germline CDR1 and CDR2: SEHNR and FQNEAQ (reference sequence). CDR3 amino acids: CASSLGVTGESPLHF. CDR3 DNA: TGTGCCAGCAGCTTAGGGGTGACAGGGGAATCACCCCTCCACTTT.

CDR3 sequence: CASSPPATTIYF. The CDR3, as DNA: TGTGCCAGCAGCCCCCCCGCTACCACCATATATTTT. This chain connects TRBV9 to TRBJ1-3; no clear D gene. With 4 bases removed from V and 9 bases from J, the gap between germline ends came to 11 bases. Germline lookup yields CDR1 SGDLS and CDR2 YYNGEE. There are 12 residues in the CDR3.

J is TRBJ2-7 and V is TRBV4-1; D perhaps matches TRBD1 (6 bases). CDR3 length: 16 amino acids. V was cut by 2 bases and J by 2 bases, with 16 bases left in between. Germline V gene data show CDR1 as MGHRA and CDR2 as YSYEKL. In nucleotides, the CDR3 is TGCGCCAGCAGCCAACAACTTAACAGGGACCCCTACGAGCAGTACTTC. Protein sequence: CASSQQLNRDPYEQYF.

The chain recombines TRBV5-6 with TRBJ2-1; TRBD1 is a possible D gene (5 bases). V was pared by 2 bases and J by 4 bases, with 19 bases between. The CDR3 is 17 residues long. Germline lookup yields CDR1 SGHDT and CDR2 YYEEEE. The DNA for the CDR3 is TGTGCCAGCAGCTTTAGGGCTAGTGGGGCTCGGTACAATGAGCAGTTCTTC. Its translation is CASSFRASGARYNEQFF.

The chain links TRBV27 to TRBJ2-6; a possible D gene is TRBD1 (6 bases). Looked up from germline, CDR1 is MNHEY and CDR2 is SMNVEV (reference sequence). The CDR3 totals 15 residues. V was cut by 11 bases and J by 2 bases, with 16 bases left in between. CDR3: CASQGCMAGANVLTF. As DNA, the CDR3 is TGTGCCTCCCAGGGGTGTATGGCTGGGGCCAACGTCCTGACTTTC.

The V and J genes are TRBV6-2 or TRBV6-3 and TRBJ1-2, with a tentative D call TRBD1 (6 bases). This CDR3 contains 15 residues. CDR1 and CDR2 from the germline V gene are MNHEY and SVGEGT. The germline V and J ends were trimmed by 2 bases and 5 bases, with 15 bases remaining between them. The CDR3 is CASSYATGPGYGYTF. CDR3 bases: TGTGCCAGCAGTTACGCCACAGGGCCGGGGTATGGCTACACCTTC.

This sequence joins TRBV10-3 and TRBJ2-1, with 8 bases lining up with TRBD2. Germline CDR1 is ENHRY and CDR2 is SYGVKD. This CDR3 comprises 14 residues. J was trimmed by 8 bases and V by 5 bases; bases with no gene match: 8. The CDR3 sequence is CAISQLAERDEQFF. CDR3 sequence (DNA): TGTGCCATCAGTCAACTAGCGGAGAGGGATGAGCAGTTCTTC.

This clone has a single count. The genes are TRBV19 and TRBJ1-1; 11 positions agree with TRBD1. The germline gives CDR1 LNHDA, CDR2 SQIVND (reference sequence). Losses at the gene ends were 6 bases for V and 4 bases for J; bases not matched to a gene: 4. The CDR3 is 14 residues long. The CDR3 region has the DNA TGTGCCAGTAGCGCCGGGACAGGGGGCACTGAAGCTTTCTTT. The encoded protein is CASSAGTGGTEAFF.

The V gene is TRBV5-1, the J gene TRBJ2-5; 13 nucleotides agree with TRBD2. V lost 0 bases to trimming and J lost 5 bases; unmatched junction nucleotides: 10. Germline V CDR1 and CDR2: SGHRS, YFSETQ. The CDR3 contains 18 residues. The CDR3 coding sequence is TGCGCCAGCAGCTTGGGCGCACTAGCGGGAGGGCCAGGGGAGACCCAGTACTTC. This translates into CASSLGALAGGPGETQYF.

V gene TRBV15 combines with J gene TRBJ2-1; 12 nucleotides line up with TRBD2. The CDR3 totals 14 residues. Germline V lookup: CDR1 LNHNV, CDR2 YYDKDF (reference sequence). Trimming cost V 2 bases and J 16 bases; bases outside gene matches: 9. The CDR3 bases are TGTGCCACCAGCAGAAGGCTAGCGGGAGGGTCTGGATTCTTC. Protein: CATSRRLAGGSGFF.

This clone was picked up a small number of times. The chain is built from TRBV11-3 and TRBJ2-1; 13 bases match TRBD2. Germline V gene sequence: CDR1 SGHNT, CDR2 YENEEA. CDR3 length equals 15 residues. V lost 5 bases and J lost 9; bases outside the gene matches: 7. This CDR3 reads CASSKRTSGSSEQFF. The CDR3 bases are TGTGCCAGCAGCAAAAGGACTAGCGGGAGTAGTGAGCAGTTCTTC.

In the case of this clone: Other DNA sequences in the sample encode the same CDR3. V is TRBV7-2 and J is TRBJ2-2, with D perhaps matching TRBD2 (6 bases). The CDR3 runs 13 residues. Trimming shortened V by 5 bases and J by 6 bases, and 10 bases separated the two germline ends. Germline V gene sequence: CDR1 SGHTA, CDR2 FQGNSA. CDR3 in amino acids: CASSRPGAGELFF. The DNA of the CDR3 is TGTGCCAGCAGCCGGCCGGGAGCCGGGGAGCTGTTTTTT.

This clone appeared a few times. This chain joins TRBV9 and TRBJ2-7, with TRBD1 identical over 8 bases. V trimming: 0 bases; J trimming: 0 bases; junction bases outside the gene matches: 5. This CDR3 contains 16 residues. The germline CDR1 and CDR2 sequences are SGDLS and YYNGEE. The CDR3 protein is CASSVAGTGSSYEQYF. The CDR3 nucleotides read TGTGCCAGCAGCGTAGCTGGGACAGGAAGCTCCTACGAGCAGTACTTC.

This rearrangement joins TRBV24-1 to TRBJ2-7; 7 nucleotides agree with TRBD2. Germline values: CDR1 KGHDR, CDR2 SFDVKD. The CDR3 has 15 amino acids. V lost 4 bases and J lost 0; bases outside the gene matches: 5. The CDR3 coding sequence is TGTGCCACCAGTGACGCTAGCGGAAACTCCTACGAGCAGTACTTC. Translated: CATSDASGNSYEQYF.

This clone was seen just once. The V call is TRBV6-2 or TRBV6-3, the J call TRBJ2-1, with TRBD2 identical over 14 bases. The V and J ends lost 3 bases and 1 base, in that order; junction bases with no gene match: 8. CDR3 length: 19 residues. Germline CDR1 reads MNHEY; CDR2 reads SVGEGT. For the CDR3, the DNA is TGTGCCAGCAGTTATAGACCGGGACTAGCGGGAGTATCCTACAATGAGCAGTTCTTC. Protein sequence: CASSYRPGLAGVSYNEQFF.

The V and J genes are TRBV20-1 and TRBJ1-2, with D unresolved. V gave up 7 bases and J gave up 2 bases, with 8 bases separating them. Germline CDR1 DFQATT, CDR2 SNEGSKA (reference sequence). The CDR3 extends over 11 amino acids. In nucleotides, the CDR3 is TGCAGTGGTACCGGGAACTATGGCTACACCTTC. It translates to CSGTGNYGYTF.

CDR3 nucleotides: TGTGCCAGCAGCTTTCGGCGGCTAGCGGCCTCCTACGAGCAGTACTTC. Its protein is CASSFRRLAASYEQYF. The chain joins TRBV5-6 to TRBJ2-7; 7 nucleotides line up with TRBD2. This CDR3 spans 16 amino acids. CDR1 is SGHDT and CDR2 is YYEEEE in the germline V gene. J lost 0 bases, V lost 2 bases, and 8 bases had no gene match.

The chain employs TRBV5-1 and TRBJ2-4; D is perhaps TRBD1 (5 bases). The CDR3 is 13 amino acids. Trimming took off 5 bases at V and 7 bases at J, with 13 bases between the two ends. In germline, CDR1 is SGHRS, CDR2 YFSETQ. The CDR3: CASSEGAGNIQYF. CDR3 DNA: TGCGCCAGCAGTGAAGGGGCTGGGAACATTCAGTACTTC.

This sequence joins TRBV7-2 and TRBJ1-1; tentative D call: TRBD1 (5 bases). The ends were cut back, 1 base at V and 0 bases at J, with 6 bases in the middle. The CDR3 is made up of 14 amino acids. Germline CDR1 reads SGHTA; CDR2 reads FQGNSA. The CDR3 protein is CASSLDRMNTEAFF. In DNA, the CDR3 is TGTGCCAGCAGCTTAGACAGGATGAACACTGAAGCTTTCTTT.

This clone was picked up one time. The chain is built from TRBV5-6 and TRBJ1-4; TRBD1 is a possible D gene (5 bases). In germline, CDR1 is SGHDT, CDR2 YYEEEE. The CDR3 extends over 17 amino acids. The V and J ends lost 0 bases and 4 bases respectively, with 16 bases between them. The CDR3 sequence: CASSLAVSGTYNEKLFF. The CDR3 DNA reads TGTGCCAGCAGCTTGGCTGTTTCGGGGACTTATAATGAAAAACTGTTTTTT.

The V call is TRBV7-8, the J call TRBJ2-1, with D perhaps matching TRBD1 (5 bases). The germline V gene has CDR1 SGHVS and CDR2 FQNEAQ. The CDR3 has 15 residues. V lost 5 bases and J lost 2, with 13 bases in between. CDR3 amino acids: CASSRDSFPYNEQFF. CDR3 nucleotides: TGTGCCAGCAGCCGAGACAGTTTCCCCTACAATGAGCAGTTCTTC.

This clone was seen a single time. V and J are TRBV27 and TRBJ1-1, with D maybe TRBD1 (6 bases). V was shortened by 1 base and J by 1 base, with 7 bases between the two germline ends. Germline lookup yields CDR1 MNHEY and CDR2 SMNVEV (reference sequence). The length of the CDR3 is 14 residues. The CDR3 spells CASSLLGGNTEAFF. The CDR3 DNA follows: TGTGCCAGCAGTTTATTAGGGGGGAACACTGAAGCTTTCTTT.

The sample holds one count of this clone. In the same sample, other DNA sequences code for this CDR3. The rearrangement links TRBV4-1 to TRBJ2-3; TRBD2 matches 8 bases. The V gene's germline CDR1 is MGHRA and CDR2 YSYEKL. The CDR3 is 15 amino acids. V lost 1 base to trimming and J lost 7 bases; unmatched junction nucleotides: 7. This CDR3 reads CASSQVPSGLNTQYF. The CDR3 bases are TGCGCCAGCAGCCAAGTCCCTAGCGGGCTGAATACGCAGTATTTT.

This clone was detected once. The chain recombines TRBV5-1 with TRBJ1-4; 8 bases match TRBD1. Germline V gene sequence: CDR1 SGHRS, CDR2 YFSETQ. CDR3 length: 14 residues. V lost 2 bases and J lost 6; bases outside the gene matches: 3. The CDR3 loop reads CASSFGTGDEKLFF. The CDR3 coding sequence is TGCGCCAGCAGCTTCGGGACAGGAGATGAAAAACTGTTTTTT. Full variable domain (outside the CDR3, taken from reference TRBV5-1 and TRBJ1-4): KAGVTQTPRYLIKTRGQQVTLSCSPISGHRSVSWYQQTPGQGLQFLFEYFSETQRNKGNFPGRFSGRQFSNSRSEMNVSTLELGDSALYLCASSFGTGDEKLFFGSGTQLSVL.